A single sample is the source of the 5 T cell receptor beta chains below, sequenced in a study of graft-versus-host responses after intestinal transplantation. TCRdb's copy holds only in-frame clones and misses some; the assay was immunoSEQ multiplex PCR. The sample lists about 82,000 clones; approximately 89% were seen once. No antigen is known for these receptors. The specimen was unstimulated CD4+ T cells sorted from spleen or lymph node cells, collected before transplant. All receptors come from a human donor who was the organ donor for an intestinal transplant.

This sequence joins TRBV6-1 and TRBJ2-5, with D possibly called TRBD1 or TRBD2 (5 bases each). The CDR3 covers 12 residues. Germline CDR1 is MNHNS and CDR2 is SASEGT. The germline V and J ends were trimmed by 7 bases and 5 bases, with 11 bases remaining between them. The CDR3, as DNA: TGTGCCAGCAATGAGGGGCGGGAGACCCAGTACTTC. It specifies CASNEGRETQYF.

In its sample, this clone was seen once. The chain joins TRBV10-2 to TRBJ2-2; TRBD1 agrees at 9 bases. The V gene end was trimmed by 7 bases and the J gene end by 3 bases; junction bases not matched to a gene: 3. Per the germline V gene, CDR1 is WSHSY and CDR2 is SAAADI. The CDR3 sequence is 14 residues long. Written as DNA, the CDR3 is TGCGCCAGCATTTGGGACAGGGACACCGGGGAGCTGTTTTTT. Its protein product is CASIWDRDTGELFF.

The chain uses TRBV5-1 and TRBJ1-2, with D uncertain. Germline V gene data show CDR1 as SGHRS and CDR2 as YFSETQ. Trimming left V 3 bases short and J 3 bases short, with 12 bases between. The CDR3 sequence is 14 residues long. The CDR3 DNA reads TGCGCCAGCAGCTCCATAGGCGGGGACTATGGCTACACCTTC. This sequence encodes CASSSIGGDYGYTF.

This chain connects TRBV4-2 to TRBJ1-1; 9 bases line up with TRBD1. The CDR3 is 16 residues long. The J segment lost 5 bases and the V segment lost 0 bases, leaving 7 bases of the junction unmatched. CDR1 and CDR2 (germline): LGHNA, YNFKEQ. The CDR3 here is CASSQDGGTGRTEAFF. DNA for the CDR3: TGTGCCAGCAGCCAAGATGGGGGGACAGGGAGGACTGAAGCTTTCTTT.

This clone was recorded once. V is TRBV5-6 and J is TRBJ2-7, with TRBD1 matching over 8 bases. The V gene end was trimmed by 4 bases and the J gene end by 5 bases; junction bases not matched to a gene: 8. The CDR3 loop spans 14 amino acids. Germline CDR1 is SGHDT and CDR2 is YYEEEE. The CDR3 here is CASSVDRETHEQYF. CDR3 DNA: TGTGCCAGCAGCGTGGACAGGGAAACCCACGAGCAGTACTTC.